Listed below are T cell receptor beta chains from one sample, sequenced in a study of T cell changes during pregnancy in multiple sclerosis. TCRdb's table, derived via immunoSEQ multiplex PCR, lists solely in-frame clones and lacks some. The sample includes 90,000 to 130,000 clones, 80% to 95% of them seen just once. Specimen: peripheral blood, collected in the third trimester of pregnancy. Receptors originate from a female donor with multiple sclerosis, enrolled in a pregnancy study. CDR3s include the opening cysteine and the closing phenylalanine or tryptophan. A D gene is named only where the DNA matches it firmly.

TRBJ2-1 TRBD2 TRBV7-9 17 CASSSNLGAGAGNEQFF TGTGCCAGCAGCTCCAACCTTGGAGCGGGAGCGGGTAATGAGCAGTTCTTC
TRBJ1-4 TRBD1 TRBV7-9 13 CASSRTGLEKLFF TGTGCCAGCAGCCGGACAGGGCTTGAAAAACTGTTTTTT
TRBJ2-1 TRBD2 TRBV9 16 CASSSRGGGMVDEQFF TGTGCCAGCAGCTCCCGGGGGGGAGGGATGGTCGATGAGCAGTTCTTC
TRBJ1-3 NA TRBV19 15 CASSIQGTFGNTIYF TGTGCCAGTAGTATCCAGGGTACTTTTGGAAACACCATATATTTT
TRBJ2-7 NA TRBV18 13 CASSPSAGYEQYF TGTGCCAGCTCACCCTCCGCAGGCTACGAGCAGTACTTC
TRBJ2-7 NA TRBV9 14 CASSPRSTDYEQYF TGTGCCAGCAGCCCCCGATCGACAGACTACGAGCAGTACTTC
TRBJ2-1 NA TRBV5-1 16 CASSLRVAGDNNEQFF TGCGCCAGCAGCTTGCGGGTAGCAGGGGATAACAATGAGCAGTTCTTC
TRBJ1-2 NA TRBV5-6 13 CASSDNAGDGYTF TGTGCCAGCAGCGACAACGCAGGGGATGGCTACACCTTC
TRBJ2-1 TRBD2 TRBV4-2 17 CASSQNGGRIERNEQFF TGTGCCAGCAGCCAGAATGGCGGGAGGATCGAGAGGAATGAGCAGTTCTTC
TRBJ1-2 NA TRBV28 13 CASRGGQPHGYTF TGTGCCAGCAGAGGGGGACAACCACATGGCTACACCTTC
TRBJ2-3 TRBD1 TRBV9 16 CASSVFDRGGGDTQYF TGTGCCAGCAGCGTCTTCGACAGGGGAGGTGGAGATACGCAGTATTTT
TRBJ2-1 TRBD2 TRBV5-1 21 CASSIPSMASGSTPYYNEQFF TGCGCCAGCAGCATCCCCTCTATGGCTAGCGGGTCGACCCCGTACTACAATGAGCAGTTCTTC
TRBJ2-2 TRBD1 TRBV4-1 16 CASSQEVTGATGELFF TGCGCCAGCAGCCAAGAAGTCACAGGGGCCACCGGGGAGCTGTTTTTT
TRBJ1-1 NA TRBV9 14 CASSVGTGNTEAFF TGTGCCAGCAGCGTAGGCACCGGGAACACTGAAGCTTTCTTT
TRBJ1-1 TRBD1 TRBV19 16 CASSMTGEVLNTEAFF TGTGCCAGTAGTATGACAGGGGAGGTGTTGAACACTGAAGCTTTCTTT
TRBJ1-2 NA TRBV5-1 14 CASSLEQHSYGYTF TGCGCCAGCAGCTTGGAACAGCATTCCTATGGCTACACCTTC